This TCR beta chain was captured by sequencing in a study of T cell repertoires in cytomegalovirus infection. Study-level results: CMV carriers having the relevant HLA were flagged by cumulative public TCR beta family frequency. HLA-C-restricted TCR beta clonotypes specific for CMV led the ex vivo response.

For this clonotype: The target antigen is unknown.

TCRdb itself ran the reads through MiXCR, one entry per CDR3 protein. Of about 470,000 distinct CDR3 sequences in the sample, approximately 40% are singletons; the top ten hold 40% to 50%. V lost 1 base, J lost 8 bases, and 11 bases lay in between. The CDR3 extends over 13 amino acids. In germline, CDR1 is SEHNR, CDR2 FQNEAQ (reference sequence). V gene TRBV7-9 combines with J gene TRBJ1-2; D is undetermined. The material was cultured PBMCs, obtained from culture after CMV antigen stimulation. The receptor was derived from a human donor in good health (CMV status not recorded). Some clones in this sample may be carry-over from other donors' samples. Written as DNA, the CDR3 is TGTGCCAGCAGCTTAGAGCTAATGGGAGGCTACACCTTC. Residues: CASSLELMGGYTF.